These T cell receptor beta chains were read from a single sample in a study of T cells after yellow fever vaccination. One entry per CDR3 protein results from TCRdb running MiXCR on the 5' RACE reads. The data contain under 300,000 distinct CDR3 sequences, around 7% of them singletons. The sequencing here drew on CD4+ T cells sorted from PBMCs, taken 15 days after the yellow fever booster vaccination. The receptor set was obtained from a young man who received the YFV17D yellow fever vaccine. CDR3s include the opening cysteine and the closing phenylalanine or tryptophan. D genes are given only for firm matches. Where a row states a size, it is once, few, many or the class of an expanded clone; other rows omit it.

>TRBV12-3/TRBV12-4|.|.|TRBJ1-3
TGTGCCAGCATTCAACGGCCCATGGGCACCATATATTTT
CASIQRPMGTIYF
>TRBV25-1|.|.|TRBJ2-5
TGTGCCATCAGCCCCAATGGAGGGGGCAAAGAGACCCAGTACTTC
CAISPNGGGKETQYF
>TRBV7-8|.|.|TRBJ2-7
TGTGCCAGCAGCTCCGACGCCACACAGGCCGACTCCTACGAGCAGTACTTC
CASSSDATQADSYEQYF
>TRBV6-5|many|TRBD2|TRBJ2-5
TGTGCCAGCAGTTCACCCCGGACTAGCGGCATAGAGACCCAGTACTTC
CASSSPRTSGIETQYF
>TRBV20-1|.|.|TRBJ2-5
TGCAGTGTTAGGGTCTTTAGTCCTCAAGAGACCCAGTACTTC
CSVRVFSPQETQYF
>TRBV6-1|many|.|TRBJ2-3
TGTGCCAGCAGTAAAAGACCGACGGGCACAGATACGCAGTATTTT
CASSKRPTGTDTQYF
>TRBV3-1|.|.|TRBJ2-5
TGTGCCAGCAGGCACGGGGCGGCCCACGAGACCCAGTACTTC
CASRHGAAHETQYF
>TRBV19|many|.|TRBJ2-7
TGTGCCAGTAGTAACACGGAGGGCTACGAGCAGTACTTC
CASSNTEGYEQYF
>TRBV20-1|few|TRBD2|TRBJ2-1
TGCAGTGCTAGGCTAGCGGGAGCCTTGGATGAGCAGTTCTTC
CSARLAGALDEQFF
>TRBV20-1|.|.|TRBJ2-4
TGCAGTGCTAGGGTACTAGGGTACATTCAGTACTTC
CSARVLGYIQYF
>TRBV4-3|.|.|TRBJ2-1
TGCGCCAGCAGACCCCTCCGGGAGCAGTTCTTC
CASRPLREQFF
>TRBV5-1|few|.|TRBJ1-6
TGCGCCAGCAGCCCGTCCGGGACCGGGGTATCGGCACCCCTCCACTTT
CASSPSGTGVSAPLHF
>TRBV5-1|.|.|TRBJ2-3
TGCGCCAGCGGGACGGGAACGGGCGAAGATACGCAGTATTTT
CASGTGTGEDTQYF
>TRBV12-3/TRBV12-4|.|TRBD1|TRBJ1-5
TGTGCCAGCAGCACAGGGGCGGGGGGCAATCAGCCCCAGCATTTT
CASSTGAGGNQPQHF
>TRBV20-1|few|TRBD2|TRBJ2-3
TGCAGCGCTTATAGCGGGAAGGGTAGCACAGATACGCAGTATTTT
CSAYSGKGSTDTQYF